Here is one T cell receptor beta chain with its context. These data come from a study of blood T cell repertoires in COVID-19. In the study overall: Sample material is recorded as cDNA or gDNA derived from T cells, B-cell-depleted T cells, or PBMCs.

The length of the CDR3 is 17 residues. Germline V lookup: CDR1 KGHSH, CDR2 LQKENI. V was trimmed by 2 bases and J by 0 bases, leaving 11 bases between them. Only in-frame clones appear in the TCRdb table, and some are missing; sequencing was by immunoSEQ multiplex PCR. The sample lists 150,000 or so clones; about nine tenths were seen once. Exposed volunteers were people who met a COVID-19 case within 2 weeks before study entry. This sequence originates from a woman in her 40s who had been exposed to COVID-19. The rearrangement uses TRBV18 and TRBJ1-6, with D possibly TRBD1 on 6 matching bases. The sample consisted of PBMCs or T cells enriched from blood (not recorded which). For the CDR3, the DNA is TGTGCCAGCTCACCAACTACAGGGATCTCCTATAATTCACCCCTCCACTTT. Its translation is CASSPTTGISYNSPLHF.